This is a list of T cell receptor beta chains from one sample in a study of blood T cells in healthy people across ages. TCRdb redid the calling of the 5' RACE reads with MiXCR, one entry per CDR3 protein. This sample has about 800,000 distinct CDR3 sequences, with 20% to 25% found just once. The same data also went into a second study, on T cells of mothers and their children.

Sequences were obtained from blood. The receptor source for this set is a boy aged 10-17 years in good health. CDR3s include the opening cysteine and the closing phenylalanine or tryptophan. D genes are given only for firm matches. Clone sizes are given selectively: once, few, many, or a class where the clone is expanded.

d_call | j_call | clone_size | cdr3_length | v_call | cdr3_nt | cdr3_aa
NA | TRBJ2-2 | few | 15 | TRBV7-9 | TGTGCCAGCAGCTTGGAACTTTTTACCACCGGGGAGCTGTTTTTT | CASSLELFTTGELFF
TRBD2 | TRBJ2-5 | NA | 12 | TRBV20-1 | TGCAGTGCTCAGACTAGCGGGGAGACCCAGTACTTC | CSAQTSGETQYF
TRBD2 | TRBJ2-1 | few | 17 | TRBV12-3/TRBV12-4 | TGTGCCAGCAGTTCCCCCGGACTAGCGGGGCCCAGGGATGAGCAGTTCTTC | CASSSPGLAGPRDEQFF
NA | TRBJ2-1 | NA | 16 | TRBV7-8 | TGTGCCAGCAGCCCCCCTCGCTGGAACAGTTGGAATGAGCAGTTCTTC | CASSPPRWNSWNEQFF
NA | TRBJ2-1 | NA | 15 | TRBV4-3 | TGCGCCAGCAGCCAAGATCACAGCTCTTACAATGAGCAGTTCTTC | CASSQDHSSYNEQFF
NA | TRBJ1-1 | few | 13 | TRBV29-1 | TGCAGCGTTGAAAGGTCGGGATGGACTGAAGCTTTCTTT | CSVERSGWTEAFF
NA | TRBJ1-5 | NA | 13 | TRBV28 | TGTGCCAGCAGTCCCGGGGGGACTCAGCCCCAGCATTTT | CASSPGGTQPQHF
TRBD1 | TRBJ1-2 | NA | 14 | TRBV19 | TGTGCCAGTAGTACGGGACAGGGGGGCTATGGCTACACCTTC | CASSTGQGGYGYTF
TRBD1 | TRBJ1-2 | NA | 16 | TRBV6-1 | TGTGCCAGCAGTGGAGCTACCGGGACAGGGGGAGATGGCTACACCTTC | CASSGATGTGGDGYTF
NA | TRBJ1-1 | NA | 13 | TRBV29-1 | TGCAGCGTTTCACAGGGAGGGAACACTGAAGCTTTCTTT | CSVSQGGNTEAFF
NA | TRBJ1-1 | NA | 15 | TRBV6-5 | TGTGCCAGCAGTTACGACAGGTATTTGAACACTGAAGCTTTCTTT | CASSYDRYLNTEAFF
NA | TRBJ1-2 | once | 12 | TRBV7-8 | TGTGCCGGCACCAACCCCCGCCTGGGCTACACCTTC | CAGTNPRLGYTF
TRBD2 | TRBJ2-1 | few | 16 | TRBV28 | TGTGCCAGCAGGCCAGCGGGAGGGAGCTCCTACAATGAGCAGTTCTTC | CASRPAGGSSYNEQFF
NA | TRBJ1-2 | few | 14 | TRBV29-1 | TGCAGCGTTGAAGATTTCCAGGGGCTGGATGGCTACACCTTC | CSVEDFQGLDGYTF
NA | TRBJ2-1 | once | 13 | TRBV12-5 | TGTGCTAGTGGCCCGGGACTTTTCGTTGAGCAGTTCTTC | CASGPGLFVEQFF
NA | TRBJ1-5 | NA | 15 | TRBV7-2 | TGTGCCAGCAGCTTAATCCTGGCGGGGTATCAGCCCCAGCATTTT | CASSLILAGYQPQHF
NA | TRBJ2-5 | few | 15 | TRBV29-1 | TGCAGCGTTGAACCCTTTGCGGAACCGGCGGAGACCCAGTACTTC | CSVEPFAEPAETQYF
NA | TRBJ1-1 | few | 12 | TRBV4-1 | TGCGCCAGCAGCCAGCTTACCACTGAAGCTTTCTTT | CASSQLTTEAFF
TRBD2 | TRBJ2-5 | few | 15 | TRBV20-1 | TGCAGTGCTAGGCGACTAGCGGGGGCCCAAGAGACCCAGTACTTC | CSARRLAGAQETQYF
NA | TRBJ2-7 | NA | 15 | TRBV28 | TGTGCCAGCAGTTACCCTAGGGCTGGCTCCTACGAGCAGTACTTC | CASSYPRAGSYEQYF